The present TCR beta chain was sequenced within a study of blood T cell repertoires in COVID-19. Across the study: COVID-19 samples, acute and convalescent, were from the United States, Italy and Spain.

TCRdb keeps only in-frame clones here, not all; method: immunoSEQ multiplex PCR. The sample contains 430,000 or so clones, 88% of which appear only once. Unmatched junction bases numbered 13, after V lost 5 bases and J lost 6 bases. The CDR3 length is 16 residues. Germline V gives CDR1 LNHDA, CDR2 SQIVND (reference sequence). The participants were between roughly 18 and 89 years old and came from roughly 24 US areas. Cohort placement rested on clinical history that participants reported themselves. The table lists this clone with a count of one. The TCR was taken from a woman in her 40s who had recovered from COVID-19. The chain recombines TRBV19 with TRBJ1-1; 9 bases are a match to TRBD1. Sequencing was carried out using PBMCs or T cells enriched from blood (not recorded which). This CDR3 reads CASSSGTGYAAAEAFF. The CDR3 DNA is TGTGCCAGTAGTTCCGGGACAGGGTACGCAGCTGCTGAAGCTTTCTTT.